The sequence of this T cell receptor beta chain was determined in a study of OX40 agonist ivuxolimab in advanced cancers. For the study in its entirety: Ivuxolimab was an agonistic, fully human IgG2 monoclonal antibody directed against OX40 (CD134), a costimulatory receptor. Intravenous ivuxolimab was administered to patients every 2 weeks at six dose levels: 0.01, 0.1, 0.3, 1.5, 3 and 10 mg/kg. Prior anti-PD-1, anti-PD-L1 or anti-CTLA-4 therapy was permitted, and checkpoint inhibitors had been received by about two fifths of dose-escalation patients. The paper reports the monotherapy dose-escalation portion (N of about 50 patients) of the phase I ivuxolimab trial. Peripheral TCRbeta sequencing was intended to test whether TCR sequence diversity was altered and clonal T-cell expansion was caused by ivuxolimab. Among the approximately 50 dose-escalation patients, about 20 had hepatocellular carcinoma, roughly 15 melanoma, 9 renal cell carcinoma and 9 head and neck cancer. The dose-escalation cohort was about 83% male with a mean age of approximately 60 years, ranging from roughly 23 to 90. Partial responses occurred in three dose-escalation patients: two with cutaneous melanoma and one with hepatocellular carcinoma.

For sequencing of the TCRbeta CDR3 region, genomic DNA was extracted from the sorted cells. The immunoSEQ Assay was used for sequencing of TCRbeta CDR3 regions. The immuneACCESS repertoire file appears here via TCRdb, limited to in-frame rearrangements. These files lack a portion of the clones; in checked studies, under half of the deficit traces to unresolved V genes, and the cause of the others is not known. Counted in this sample were over 45,000 clones; about 81% of them appeared once. The ten largest clonotypes hold approximately 1.2% of the sample. Patients with autoimmune disease history or receiving systemic immunosuppression were excluded from the trial. Peripheral blood for TCR sequencing was collected from all dose cohorts at baseline, on cycle 4 day 1, and on cycle 7 day 1. The samples were taken from a phase I, first-in-human, multicenter, open-label dose-escalation trial of ivuxolimab. Adults with locally advanced or metastatic head and neck squamous cell, hepatocellular, melanoma or renal cell carcinoma were enrolled in the trial. Before TCR sequencing, CD4+ T cells and CD8+ T cells were sorted from peripheral blood as separate populations.

In the case of this clone: What antigen it recognizes has not been identified. The record has no base qualities; no much larger clone is one base away.

The full study reports these points: In partial responders in the 0.1-3.0 mg/kg groups, normalized peripheral clonal expansion was found to be among the lowest, especially among CD8+ T cells. Which antigens the clonally expanded peripheral T cells were specific for was not determined. Low levels of normalized T-cell clonal expansion were also seen in some patients who did not respond. After ivuxolimab, more expanded clones were found on average in CD8+ T cells than in CD4+ T cells. At doses of 0.1 to 3.0 mg/kg, clonal expansion of both CD4+ and CD8+ blood T cells was observed from baseline to week 6.

The clonotype originates from an adult with an advanced solid tumor such as melanoma, head and neck, liver or kidney cancer. Specimen: CD4+ or CD8+ T cells sorted from blood, collected in a trial of the OX40 agonist ivuxolimab.

The CDR3 region reads CASSLTRGYEQYF. The DNA reads TGTGCCAGCAGCTTAACCAGGGGCTACGAGCAGTACTTC. Recombination connected TRBV7-3 to TRBJ2-7; 6 matching bases give a weak D call of TRBD1. The CDR3 runs 13 amino acids, cysteine and phenylalanine included. Only the CDR3 DNA stays, 39 bases, in frame from base 1. V is clipped by 0 bases and J by 3 bases, and the sequence between their germline boundaries is 6 bases long. The germline V gene provides CDR1 SGHTA and CDR2 FQGTGA.